These 11 T cell receptor beta chains share one sample of origin, sequenced in a study of T cell repertoires in cytomegalovirus infection. TCRdb used MiXCR to reprocess the reads, holding one entry per CDR3 protein. The sample holds a few hundred thousand distinct CDR3 sequences, roughly 20% seen once. What was sequenced was PBMCs. Source of these receptors: a human donor in good health (CMV status not recorded). Some clones in this sample may be carry-over from other donors' samples.

The J gene is TRBJ2-3, the V gene TRBV20-1, with a weak D call TRBD2 (7 bases). The V and J ends lost 6 bases and 6 bases respectively, with 22 bases between them. The CDR3 runs to 15 residues. The germline CDR1 and CDR2 sequences are DFQATT and SNEGSKA (reference sequence). This CDR3 is CSATRLGGGRDTQYF. Here the CDR3 DNA reads TGCAGTGCCACCCGGCTGGGGGGGGGCCGGGATACGCAGTATTTT.

Details on this clonotype: A read error may explain this, as a much larger clone is one base away. V and J are TRBV7-2 and TRBJ2-3; TRBD2 might be the D (6 bases). The CDR3 length is 14 residues. Germline loops: CDR1 SGHTA, CDR2 FQGNSA. The CDR3: CAISLKRGLDTQYF. CDR3 nucleotide sequence: TGTGCCATCAGCTTGAAACGGGGGTTAGATACGCAGTATTTT.

This clonotype was observed many times. The DNA for the CDR3 is TGTGCCAGCAGCTTAGGGGCCGGGACGGCCTTTCTCGAGCAGTACTTC. Its translation: CASSLGAGTAFLEQYF. The V call is TRBV7-2, the J call TRBJ2-7; D is possibly TRBD1 or TRBD2 (5 bases each). The CDR3 spans 16 residues. Deletions cut 1 base from V and 6 bases from J, with 19 bases between. Germline CDR1 is SGHTA and CDR2 is FQGNSA.

DNA for the CDR3: TGCAGTGGTGAGGAGGGCCTTTCGCACAATGAGCAGTTCTTC. Translating it yields CSGEEGLSHNEQFF. J is TRBJ2-1 and V is TRBV20-1; possible D gene TRBD2, 6 bases. Trimming left V 7 bases short and J 5 bases short, with 18 bases between. This CDR3 region has 14 residues. Germline CDR1 and CDR2: DFQATT and SNEGSKA (reference sequence).

This clonotype has a count of ten or more. The V gene is TRBV7-9, the J gene TRBJ1-2; D possibly corresponds to TRBD1 (5 bases). V lost 0 bases to trimming and J lost 7 bases, with 12 bases between them. Germline CDR1 is SEHNR and CDR2 is FQNEAQ (reference sequence). The CDR3 extends over 14 amino acids. This CDR3 reads CASSLAGARGGYTF. In DNA, the CDR3 is TGTGCCAGCAGCTTAGCAGGGGCACGCGGTGGCTACACCTTC. Looking up the rest from reference TRBV7-9 and TRBJ1-2 gives the full variable domain: DTGVSQNPRHKITKRGQNVTFRCDPISEHNRLYWYRQTLGQGPEFLTYFQNEAQLEKSRLLSDRFSAERPKGSFSTLEIQRTEQGDSAMYLCASSLAGARGGYTFGSGTRLTVV.

V gene TRBV20-1 combines with J gene TRBJ1-1; 9 bases line up with TRBD1. The germline V gene encodes CDR1 DFQATT and CDR2 SNEGSKA (reference sequence). This CDR3 contains 14 residues. Unmatched junction bases numbered 10, after V lost 6 bases and J lost 5 bases. The CDR3, as DNA: TGCAGTGCCAGCCTTACAGGGGGCCGGACTGAAGCTTTCTTT. Protein product: CSASLTGGRTEAFF.

This clonotype was detected ten times or more. The J gene is TRBJ2-7, the V gene TRBV7-9; TRBD1 aligns across 7 bases. Trimming removed 5 bases from V and 2 bases from J; junction bases left unmatched: 12. Germline values: CDR1 SEHNR, CDR2 FQNEAQ (reference sequence). This CDR3 comprises 16 residues. As DNA, the CDR3 is TGTGCCAGCAGCCAAGTAGGGGCAGGGGGTGCCTACGAGCAGTACTTC. Its translation: CASSQVGAGGAYEQYF.

This clonotype has just a few counts. The gene calls are TRBV5-1 and TRBJ1-6; 11 positions match TRBD1. The CDR3 is 14 amino acids. V shed 0 bases and J 11 bases; nucleotides not matched to a gene: 1. Germline assignment: CDR1 SGHRS and CDR2 YFSETQ. The CDR3 DNA reads TGCGCCAGCAGCTTGGAGGGACAGGGGGCACCCCTCCACTTT. Translation: CASSLEGQGAPLHF.

This clonotype came up a few times. The chain uses TRBV2 and TRBJ2-5; 12 nucleotides match TRBD2. The CDR3 consists of 17 residues. V trimming: 3 bases; J trimming: 5 bases; junction bases outside the gene matches: 10. CDR1 and CDR2 from the germline V gene are SNHLY and FYNNEI. As DNA, the CDR3 is TGTGCCAGCAGTGAGGCGCTAGCGGGAGGGCCAGTGGAGACCCAGTACTTC. This codes for CASSEALAGGPVETQYF.

This clonotype showed up many times. The J gene is TRBJ2-7, the V gene TRBV7-2, with TRBD2 matching 8 bases. V gave up 2 bases and J gave up 0 bases; unmatched junction bases: 3. Per germline, CDR1 SGHTA and CDR2 FQGNSA. The CDR3 totals 15 residues. The CDR3 coding sequence is TGTGCCAGCAGCTTACTACTAGCGGTCTCCTACGAGCAGTACTTC. Amino acids: CASSLLLAVSYEQYF.

This clonotype was detected a few times. The V gene is TRBV6-5, the J gene TRBJ2-1, with TRBD2 identical over 8 bases. V shed 8 bases and J 3 bases; nucleotides not matched to a gene: 15. Germline CDR1 reads MNHEY; CDR2 reads SVGAGI. CDR3 length: 17 residues. The CDR3, as DNA: TGTGCCAGCCTTGGGACGGGCGGGCGGGGGGACTACAATGAGCAGTTCTTC. Residues: CASLGTGGRGDYNEQFF.